Below are 16 T cell receptor beta chains sequenced from a single sample in a study of human T cells and chemical hapten exposure. Documented time point: pre-sensitization, week 0. Treatment meaning: therapeutic diphenylcyclopropenone sensitization with weekly scalp DPC. TCRdb independently ran MiXCR on the RACE reads; one entry per CDR3 protein. The table records under 400,000 distinct CDR3 sequences, approximately 5.1% of them present only once. The specimen comprised whole blood, sampled in connection with sensitization to the hapten diphenylcyclopropenone (DPC). The receptors here all came from a woman in her fifties or sixties with alopecia areata. Some clones in this sample may be carry-over from other donors' samples.

This clonotype has at least ten counts. The chain joins TRBV6-1 to TRBJ1-1; D unresolved. Germline lookup yields CDR1 MNHNS and CDR2 SASEGT. With 5 bases removed from V and 3 bases from J, the gap between germline ends came to 10 bases. The CDR3 loop spans 13 amino acids. The CDR3 DNA reads TGTGCCAGCAGTAGGGTGTGGGACACTGAAGCTTTCTTT. Its translation: CASSRVWDTEAFF.

This clonotype was recorded a few times. The rearrangement links TRBV20-1 to TRBJ2-3; 8 nucleotides agree with TRBD2. The CDR3 runs 17 residues. In germline, CDR1 is DFQATT, CDR2 SNEGSKA (reference sequence). Losses at the gene ends were 0 bases for V and 0 bases for J; bases not matched to a gene: 8. The CDR3 reads CSARDWGASGSTDTQYF. The CDR3 DNA follows: TGCAGTGCTAGAGATTGGGGGGCTAGCGGGAGCACAGATACGCAGTATTTT.

This chain uses TRBV11-2 with TRBJ1-2; 9 positions agree with TRBD1. J lost 7 bases, V lost 5 bases, and 5 bases had no gene match. Per the germline V gene, CDR1 is SGHAT and CDR2 is FQNNGV. The CDR3 consists of 13 residues. The CDR3 region has the DNA TGTGCCAGCAGCCATGGACAGGGGTTTGGCTACACCTTC. Protein sequence: CASSHGQGFGYTF.

This clonotype has just a few counts. The V gene is TRBV9, the J gene TRBJ2-6; D gene ambiguous. CDR3 length equals 15 residues. Trimming shortened V by 3 bases and J by 3 bases, and 10 bases separated the two germline ends. CDR1 and CDR2 from the germline V gene are SGDLS and YYNGEE. The CDR3 nucleotides are TGTGCCAGCAGCGGATCAAGAGGTGGGGCCAACGTCCTGACTTTC. Residues: CASSGSRGGANVLTF.

The rearrangement joins TRBV25-1 to TRBJ1-5, with D hard to call. V was pared by 1 base and J by 0 bases, with 10 bases between. CDR1 is MGHDK and CDR2 is SYGVNS in the germline V gene. The CDR3 totals 16 residues. CDR3 amino acids: CASSESGRTSNQPQHF. The CDR3 DNA is TGTGCCAGCAGTGAATCAGGACGGACTAGCAATCAGCCCCAGCATTTT.

In this sample, this clonotype turned up many times. CDR3 DNA sequence: TGTGCCAGCAGCCCCGAGGACCACTACGAGCAGTACTTC. Translating gives CASSPEDHYEQYF. The chain carries TRBV7-9 and TRBJ2-7; D remains unclear. V gave up 5 bases and J gave up 3 bases, with 11 bases separating them. The CDR3 contains 13 residues. CDR1 and CDR2 from the germline V gene are SEHNR and FQNEAQ (reference sequence).

This clonotype was seen at least ten times. This chain connects TRBV18 to TRBJ2-3; D gene unclear. CDR3 length: 11 amino acids. Looked up from germline, CDR1 is KGHSH and CDR2 is LQKENI. V was cut by 8 bases and J by 6 bases, with 9 bases left in between. The CDR3 sequence: CASSPADTQYF. The CDR3 region has the DNA TGTGCCAGCAGCCCAGCGGATACGCAGTATTTT.

This clonotype was found many times. The chain combines TRBV6-5 with TRBJ1-3; D call uncertain. Germline V lookup: CDR1 MNHEY, CDR2 SVGAGI. V shed 5 bases and J shed 0 bases, with 17 bases lying between them. The CDR3 contains 17 residues. The CDR3 bases are TGTGCCAGCAGTCCCCCCGCGGGCTCCAACTCTGGAAACACCATATATTTT. It encodes CASSPPAGSNSGNTIYF.

The rearrangement uses TRBV7-2 and TRBJ1-4; TRBD1 aligns across 9 bases. Losses at the gene ends were 6 bases for V and 8 bases for J; bases not matched to a gene: 7. The CDR3 runs to 14 residues. Germline-derived CDR1 and CDR2 are SGHTA and FQGNSA. The CDR3 bases are TGTGCCAGCAGAGTCGACAGGGGGAGGGAAAAACTGTTTTTT. Translating gives CASRVDRGREKLFF.

This clonotype was found many times. V usage is TRBV5-1 and J usage is TRBJ2-7, with D unresolved. Germline lookup yields CDR1 SGHRS and CDR2 YFSETQ. This CDR3 has 11 amino acids. Trimming took 0 bases from V and 7 from J, leaving 5 bases between them. In DNA, the CDR3 is TGCGCCAGCAGCTTGGTGGGAGAGCAGTACTTC. Protein: CASSLVGEQYF.

The V and J genes are TRBV12-3 or TRBV12-4 and TRBJ2-5, with TRBD1 as a possible D gene (6 bases). CDR3 length: 14 amino acids. The ends were cut back, 5 bases at V and 2 bases at J, with 12 bases in the middle. The CDR3 protein is CASSPGTQQETQYF. The CDR3 nucleotides are TGTGCCAGCAGTCCCGGGACACAGCAAGAGACCCAGTACTTC.

This clonotype came up many times. V is TRBV5-1 and J is TRBJ2-3; 12 bases are a match to TRBD2. The V segment lost 2 bases and the J segment 3 bases; nucleotides outside the gene matches: 10. The CDR3 is 18 amino acids. CDR1 SGHRS and CDR2 YFSETQ come from the germline V gene. CDR3 region: CASSFPSGGAVPTDTQYF. The DNA of the CDR3 is TGCGCCAGCAGCTTCCCTAGCGGGGGGGCCGTCCCGACAGATACGCAGTATTTT.

The genes are TRBV6-5 and TRBJ2-6, with no clear D. CDR3 size: 15 residues. Trimming took off 6 bases at V and 1 base at J, with 10 bases between the two ends. Germline V gives CDR1 MNHEY, CDR2 SVGAGI. This CDR3 is CASSHPVSGANVLTF. The CDR3 DNA reads as TGTGCCAGCAGCCACCCAGTTTCTGGGGCCAACGTCCTGACTTTC.

There are a few counts of this clonotype. J is TRBJ2-1 and V is TRBV7-9; 14 positions agree with TRBD2. Losses at the gene ends were 5 bases for V and 3 bases for J; bases not matched to a gene: 6. Germline loops: CDR1 SEHNR, CDR2 FQNEAQ (reference sequence). This CDR3 has 17 residues. The CDR3 bases are TGTGCCAGCAGCCCGACTAGCGGGGGGGCCGACTACAATGAGCAGTTCTTC. This translates into CASSPTSGGADYNEQFF.

This clonotype has just a few counts. The J gene is TRBJ1-4, the V gene TRBV20-1; 9 bases are shared with TRBD1. CDR1 is DFQATT, CDR2 SNEGSKA, per germline (reference sequence). The CDR3 runs 14 residues. After removal of 6 bases from V and 5 bases from J, the junction contained 7 bases not matched to a gene. This CDR3 is CSAAPGQGNEKLFF. In DNA, the CDR3 is TGCAGTGCGGCACCGGGACAGGGCAATGAAAAACTGTTTTTT.

This chain links TRBV27 with TRBJ2-7; the D gene is possibly TRBD2 (7 bases). V was pared by 4 bases and J by 5 bases, with 12 bases between. Germline V gene lookup returns CDR1 MNHEY and CDR2 SMNVEV (reference sequence). The CDR3 sequence is 13 residues long. The CDR3: CASSSTRGHEQYF. As DNA, the CDR3 is TGTGCCAGCAGTTCGACGCGGGGGCACGAGCAGTACTTC.